This T cell receptor beta chain emerged from a study of blood T cell repertoires in COVID-19. CDR1 SGHRS and CDR2 YFSETQ come from the germline V gene. The CDR3 has 15 amino acids. Germline trimming cut 4 bases from V and 4 bases from J; bases unmatched to any gene: 5. Libraries were prepared by immunoSEQ multiplex PCR; TCRdb keeps only in-frame clonotypes and omits some of them. Of approximately 140,000 clones in the sample, about 89% were seen once. V gene TRBV5-1 combines with J gene TRBJ1-6; TRBD1 aligns across 7 bases. What was sequenced was peripheral blood. The sequence came from a man aged 50 to 59 with active or convalescent COVID-19. CDR3 nucleotide sequence: TGCGCCAGCAGCGCCGGGACAGAGTATAATTCACCCCTCCACTTT. It yields the protein CASSAGTEYNSPLHF.